One and the same sample provided the 3 T cell receptor beta chains below, sequenced in a study of type 1 regulatory T cells. Whole-study results and caveats: Compared with non-type 1 regulatory T cells, type 1 regulatory T cells showed a more restricted TCR repertoire.

TCRdb re-called the reads with MiXCR, one entry per CDR3 protein. The data show approximately 77,000 distinct CDR3 sequences, around 20% seen once. What these receptors recognize is not known. Sequences were obtained from cultured type 1 regulatory T (Tr1) cells, either the whole culture or a sorted fraction (not recorded which). These receptors originate from a human donor in good health.

This chain connects TRBV6-4 to TRBJ2-3, with 7 bases lining up with TRBD1. CDR3 length equals 15 residues. The trim removed 6 bases at V and 2 bases at J, leaving 8 bases unmatched. The germline gives CDR1 MRHNA, CDR2 SNTAGT. CDR3: CASSPSGGPTDTQYF. CDR3 DNA sequence: TGTGCCAGCAGCCCTTCAGGGGGTCCCACAGATACGCAGTATTTT.

The chain uses TRBV29-1 and TRBJ1-1; 9 bases map to TRBD1. Trimming took 6 bases from V and 5 from J; bases not matched to a gene: 7. The length of the CDR3 is 13 residues. Per the germline V gene, CDR1 is SQVTM and CDR2 is ANQGSEA. CDR3 sequence: CSVSGTGRTEAFF. CDR3 in DNA: TGCAGCGTCTCCGGGACAGGGCGGACTGAAGCTTTCTTT.

The genes are TRBV10-3 and TRBJ1-2, with D possibly being TRBD1 (6 bases). The CDR3 has 16 amino acids. From germline, CDR1 is ENHRY and CDR2 SYGVKD. The V end was cut by 1 base, the J end by 0 bases, with 12 bases between. The CDR3 DNA reads as TGTGCCATCAGTGAGTTACAGGGATTAGCTAACTATGGCTACACCTTC. This gives the protein CAISELQGLANYGYTF.